A selection of T cell receptor beta chains follows, all from one sample in a study of T-cell memory formation after mild COVID-19. In TCRdb, the 5' RACE reads were re-called with MiXCR into one record per CDR3 protein. The sample contains under 450,000 distinct CDR3 sequences, around 15% of which appear only once. The sample was PBMCs or a T cell subset sorted from them (not recorded which). The receptors derive from a man aged 18 to 29 who had mild COVID-19 (a few samples of this study predate the infection). Cell type and time point are not known. The CDR3 runs from the conserved cysteine through the conserved F or W. The D gene is left open where the match is weak. Rows give clone size only sometimes, using once, few, many, or a class for an expanded clone.

few,TRBV29-1,TRBJ2-2,TRBD1,TGCAGCGTCGCAGGGGGCGGGGAGCTGTTTTTT,CSVAGGGELFF
-,TRBV6-5,TRBJ2-7,-,TGTGCCAGCACATACTCAGCGGAGAGCTCCTACGAGCAGTACTTC,CASTYSAESSYEQYF
many,TRBV5-5,TRBJ2-2,-,TGTGCCAGCAGCTTCGGGGCCAACACCGGGGAGCTGTTTTTT,CASSFGANTGELFF
few,TRBV20-1,TRBJ2-7,-,TGCAGTGCTAGTCTCCAATTACAGCTATTCGAGCAGTACTTC,CSASLQLQLFEQYF
-,TRBV29-1,TRBJ2-5,-,TGCAGCGTTGAAGGAGAAGCCCGCGAGACCCAGTACTTC,CSVEGEARETQYF
few,TRBV4-2,TRBJ2-7,TRBD1,TGTGCCAGCAGCCAAGCTGGGACAGTTAGCTCCTACGAGCAGTACTTC,CASSQAGTVSSYEQYF
many,TRBV7-2,TRBJ2-2,-,TGTGCCAGCAGCTTAGGGATTTTAACCGGGGAGCTGTTTTTT,CASSLGILTGELFF
-,TRBV7-2,TRBJ1-5,-,TGTGCCACCAGGTTGAGTCAGGGGCATCAGCCCCAGCATTTT,CATRLSQGHQPQHF
-,TRBV5-6,TRBJ2-1,-,TGTGCCAGCAGCTTGAGGGACTACAATGAGCAGTTCTTC,CASSLRDYNEQFF
-,TRBV20-1,TRBJ1-1,TRBD1,TGCAGTGCTAGAGGCCGCTGGGACAGGGAGAACACTGAAGCTTTCTTT,CSARGRWDRENTEAFF
-,TRBV7-9,TRBJ1-1,-,TGTGCCAGCAGCCCAAAAGTTGCAGGGTGGGCGCGGAACACTGAAGCTTTCTTT,CASSPKVAGWARNTEAFF
-,TRBV29-1,TRBJ1-2,TRBD1,TGCAGCGTTGCTAGGGACAGTGGCTACACCTTC,CSVARDSGYTF
-,TRBV25-1,TRBJ2-3,TRBD1,TGTGCCAGCAGTGACCCCACAGGGGTGGATACGCAGTATTTT,CASSDPTGVDTQYF
few,TRBV7-2,TRBJ2-5,TRBD2,TGTGCCAGCAGCCGGACTAGCGGGGGCCCCGGCGGAGAGACCCAGTACTTC,CASSRTSGGPGGETQYF
many,TRBV7-9,TRBJ2-5,-,TGTGCCAGCAGCTCTGTAGAGACCCAGTACTTC,CASSSVETQYF
-,TRBV27,TRBJ1-6,-,TGTGCCAGCAGTTCCTGGGCCCAGGGTTCACCCCTCCACTTT,CASSSWAQGSPLHF
-,TRBV19,TRBJ2-5,-,TGTGCCAGTAGTATACACCTCCAAGAGACCCAGTACTTC,CASSIHLQETQYF
few,TRBV6-2/TRBV6-3,TRBJ2-5,-,TGTGCCAGCAGTTACTGGGAGACCCAGTACTTC,CASSYWETQYF
many,TRBV4-3,TRBJ2-5,-,TGCGCCAGCAGCCAAGAGCCCTGGCATCAGGGGACCCAGTACTTC,CASSQEPWHQGTQYF
-,TRBV12-3/TRBV12-4,TRBJ1-1,-,TGTGCCAGCAGGTTGCTCCATGGTAGAAACACTGAAGCTTTCTTT,CASRLLHGRNTEAFF
few,TRBV9,TRBJ2-5,TRBD2,TGTGCCAGCAGCGTTAGCGCTAGCGGGGGTGAATTGGAGACCCAGTACTTC,CASSVSASGGELETQYF
many,TRBV18,TRBJ2-3,-,TGTGCCAGCTCAGGACTCACAGATACGCAGTATTTT,CASSGLTDTQYF
-,TRBV5-6,TRBJ1-4,TRBD1,TGTGCCAGCAGCCTGGGGACAGGGTGGGAAAAACTGTTTTTT,CASSLGTGWEKLFF
few,TRBV5-4,TRBJ1-1,-,TGTGCCAGCAGCTCCTTGGGAGGGAACACTGAAGCTTTCTTT,CASSSLGGNTEAFF
-,TRBV5-6,TRBJ2-5,-,TGTGCCAGCACGGACAGATCTCAAGAGACCCAGTACTTC,CASTDRSQETQYF
once,TRBV20-1,TRBJ1-6,TRBD1,TGCAGTGCTATGGGACAGGGCAATTCACCCCTCCACTTT,CSAMGQGNSPLHF
many,TRBV5-1,TRBJ2-5,TRBD2,TGCGCCAGCAGCCCGCCACTAGCGGGGGAAGAGACCCAGTACTTC,CASSPPLAGEETQYF
-,TRBV6-2/TRBV6-3,TRBJ2-3,-,TGTGCCAGCAGTTTCGACCCAGATACGCAGTATTTT,CASSFDPDTQYF
few,TRBV6-5,TRBJ1-1,-,TGTGCCAGCAGGTACCAGCCAGGGGCTGAAGCTTTCTTT,CASRYQPGAEAFF
-,TRBV6-2/TRBV6-3,TRBJ1-3,TRBD1,TGTGCCAGCAGTTCGATACAGGGGCCTGGAAACACCATATATTTT,CASSSIQGPGNTIYF
few,TRBV5-1,TRBJ2-3,TRBD1,TGCGCCAGCAGCTACAGGGGAAGGCAGTACGTAGGGTCCACAGATACGCAGTATTTT,CASSYRGRQYVGSTDTQYF
-,TRBV5-1,TRBJ1-2,TRBD1,TGCGCCAGCAGCTCTGGACAGGGGGTGTCCTATGGCTACACCTTC,CASSSGQGVSYGYTF
-,TRBV6-6,TRBJ1-6,-,TGTGCCAGCAAACTATCGAATTCACCCCTCCACTTT,CASKLSNSPLHF
few,TRBV7-3,TRBJ2-3,-,TGTGCCAGCAGCGTTGACATCTTCACAGATACGCAGTATTTT,CASSVDIFTDTQYF
-,TRBV3-1,TRBJ2-7,TRBD1,TGTGCCAGCAGCCCGGAAATGCCTGGACAGGGGGCAATTGGCTACGAGCAGTACTTC,CASSPEMPGQGAIGYEQYF
many,TRBV12-3/TRBV12-4,TRBJ2-2,TRBD1,TGTGCCAGCAGTTCGATTACCACAGGGGTAGTCCACGGGGAGCTGTTTTTT,CASSSITTGVVHGELFF
-,TRBV7-9,TRBJ2-3,-,TGTGCCAGCAGCTCAATGGGGGCGCGGGTCACAGATACGCAGTATTTT,CASSSMGARVTDTQYF
few,TRBV4-3,TRBJ1-2,-,TGCGCCAGCAGCCAAGATAACAGGGACGGCTACACCTTC,CASSQDNRDGYTF
-,TRBV20-1,TRBJ2-1,TRBD2,TGCAGTGCCATTGGCGGGACTAGCGGGGGTAATGAGCAGTTCTTC,CSAIGGTSGGNEQFF
few,TRBV4-3,TRBJ2-1,-,TGCGCCAGCAGCCAAGATCACCGGGAGTACAATGAGCAGTTCTTC,CASSQDHREYNEQFF
few,TRBV19,TRBJ1-5,-,TGTGCCAGTAGTATTGGAGATCAGCCCCAGCATTTT,CASSIGDQPQHF
many,TRBV7-2,TRBJ2-1,TRBD1,TGTGCCAGCAGCTTAAAGGGGACAGGGGTGCTTAATGAGCAGTTCTTC,CASSLKGTGVLNEQFF
few,TRBV3-1,TRBJ2-5,TRBD2,TGTGCCAGCAGCCAAATAGCGGGGGTGCAAGAGACCCAGTACTTC,CASSQIAGVQETQYF